The 18 T cell receptor beta chains reported below all come from one sample, sequenced in a study of shared clonotypes between healthy human individuals. The data were produced by immunoSEQ multiplex PCR, yet TCRdb's version contains in-frame clones alone and is incomplete. The sample has about 2.4 million clones; 93% are singletons. Sequenced material: naive CD4+ T cells from PBMCs. Subset in this sample: CD45RA+ positively selected. All receptors derive from a man aged 18 to 30 in good health. Some clones in this sample may be carry-over from other donors' samples.

The chain has TRBV5-1 and TRBJ2-1; 10 bases fit TRBD2. With 1 base clipped from V and 7 bases from J, the junction kept 2 bases outside the gene matches. Germline lookup yields CDR1 SGHRS and CDR2 YFSETQ. The CDR3 extends over 14 amino acids. The CDR3 region is CASSLTSGKNEQFF. The CDR3 coding sequence is TGCGCCAGCAGCTTGACTAGCGGGAAGAATGAGCAGTTCTTC.

In regard to this clone: The same CDR3 is also encoded by other DNA sequences in this sample. The rearrangement joins TRBV15 to TRBJ1-2; possible D gene TRBD1, 6 bases. With 3 bases removed from V and 4 bases from J, the gap between germline ends came to 9 bases. The CDR3 runs 13 residues. Looked up from germline, CDR1 is LNHNV and CDR2 is YYDKDF (reference sequence). The CDR3: CATSRDSGYGYTF. The CDR3 DNA reads TGTGCCACCAGCAGGGACAGCGGCTATGGCTACACCTTC.

The V gene is TRBV19, the J gene TRBJ1-1, with D hard to call. V was trimmed by 6 bases and J by 1 base, leaving 15 bases between them. The germline V gene encodes CDR1 LNHDA and CDR2 SQIVND (reference sequence). This CDR3 has 15 amino acids. The CDR3 loop reads CASRPWAEENTEAFF. The CDR3 DNA reads as TGTGCCAGTAGACCTTGGGCCGAAGAGAACACTGAAGCTTTCTTT.

This chain links TRBV6-5 with TRBJ2-3; 7 nucleotides agree with TRBD2. The CDR3 spans 16 residues. V gave up 0 bases and J gave up 3 bases; unmatched junction bases: 6. In germline, CDR1 is MNHEY, CDR2 SVGAGI. The CDR3 DNA follows: TGTGCCAGCAGTTACTCGAAGCCCGGGGGGACAGATACGCAGTATTTT. Its translation: CASSYSKPGGTDTQYF.

As concerns this clone: In the same sample, other DNA sequences code for this CDR3. J is TRBJ2-5 and V is TRBV5-6; D may correspond to TRBD1 or TRBD2 (6 bases each). V lost 4 bases, J lost 1 base, and 8 bases lay in between. The CDR3 consists of 13 residues. Germline CDR1 SGHDT, CDR2 YYEEEE. The CDR3: CASSRGPQETQYF. The CDR3 nucleotides read TGTGCCAGCAGCCGGGGGCCCCAAGAGACCCAGTACTTC. The full variable domain, its missing parts supplied by reference TRBV5-6 and TRBJ2-5, is DAGVTQSPTHLIKTRGQQVTLRCSPKSGHDTVSWYQQALGQGPQFIFQYYEEEERQRGNFPDRFSGHQFPNYSSELNVNALLLGDSALYLCASSRGPQETQYFGPGTRLLVL.

The chain links TRBV19 to TRBJ1-5, with D possibly being TRBD1 (6 bases). CDR1 and CDR2 from the germline V gene are LNHDA and SQIVND (reference sequence). The CDR3 loop spans 14 amino acids. Trimming removed 9 bases at V and 0 bases at J, with 12 bases between. CDR3 residues: CASNNRVSNQPQHF. Here the CDR3 DNA reads TGTGCCAGCAATAACAGGGTTAGCAATCAGCCCCAGCATTTT. Filled out from reference TRBV19 and TRBJ1-5, the complete variable domain reads DGGITQSPKYLFRKEGQNVTLSCEQNLNHDAMYWYRQDPGQGLRLIYYSQIVNDFQKGDIAEGYSVSREKKESFPLTVTSAQKNPTAFYLCASNNRVSNQPQHFGDGTRLSIL.

With respect to this clone: Mismatch with germline at one junction end may stem from a read error. The CDR3 nucleotides read TGTGCCAGCAGTAGGAGCGTGGGAGAACTTTTT. Its translation: CASSRSVGELF. The rearrangement uses TRBV28 and TRBJ2-3; possibly TRBD2 for D (5 bases). The CDR3 consists of 11 residues. CDR1 and CDR2 from the germline V gene are MDHEN and SYDVKM.

This chain uses TRBV11-3 with TRBJ2-3; a possible D gene is TRBD1 (5 bases). V shed 5 bases and J shed 2 bases, with 14 bases lying between them. From germline, CDR1 is SGHNT and CDR2 YENEEA. The CDR3 has 15 residues. The CDR3 loop is CASSRQGSNTDTQYF. The CDR3 DNA follows: TGTGCCAGCAGCCGGCAGGGCAGTAACACAGATACGCAGTATTTT.

There are a few counts of this clone. The chain employs TRBV6-1 and TRBJ2-2; the D is unclear. Per the germline V gene, CDR1 is MNHNS and CDR2 is SASEGT. The CDR3 sequence is 13 residues long. The V end lost 6 bases, the J end lost 4 bases, and 9 bases lay between the germline ends. DNA of the CDR3: TGTGCCAGCAGCCGACTGATCACCGGGGAGCTGTTTTTT. As protein: CASSRLITGELFF.

This chain uses TRBV25-1 with TRBJ1-1; D is ambiguous. V was shortened by 6 bases and J by 1 base, with 12 bases between the two germline ends. The germline V gene encodes CDR1 MGHDK and CDR2 SYGVNS. The CDR3 is made up of 14 amino acids. CDR3 residues: CASRGSRKNTEAFF. For the CDR3, the DNA is TGTGCCAGCAGGGGGAGTAGGAAGAACACTGAAGCTTTCTTT.

The V call is TRBV30, the J call TRBJ2-5; D is ambiguous. CDR3 length: 11 residues. Trimming shortened V by 2 bases and J by 4 bases, and 5 bases separated the two germline ends. Germline V gives CDR1 GTSNPN, CDR2 SVGIG (reference sequence). The chain's CDR3 is CAWSSAETQYF. CDR3 nucleotides: TGTGCCTGGAGTTCGGCAGAGACCCAGTACTTC.

The CDR3 region is CASSRLWRGTTNEKLFF. DNA of the CDR3: TGTGCCAGCAGCCGCCTATGGAGGGGCACGACTAATGAAAAACTGTTTTTT. V and J are TRBV13 and TRBJ1-4, with a tentative D call TRBD1 (5 bases). Trimming pared 5 bases from V and 2 bases from J, leaving 18 bases between. The CDR3 has 17 residues. From germline, CDR1 is PRHDT and CDR2 FYEKMQ (reference sequence).

This clone came up once. The chain has TRBV30 and TRBJ2-3; possibly TRBD2 for D (6 bases). CDR3 length: 16 amino acids. Trimming left V 4 bases short and J 3 bases short, with 20 bases between. CDR1 is GTSNPN, CDR2 SVGIG, per germline (reference sequence). The chain's CDR3 is CAWIARRGLTTDTQYF. CDR3 DNA: TGTGCCTGGATTGCGAGGAGGGGCCTAACAACAGATACGCAGTATTTT.

There are a few counts of this clone. The rearrangement links TRBV29-1 to TRBJ1-4, with 11 bases fitting TRBD1. Per the germline V gene, CDR1 is SQVTM and CDR2 is ANQGSEA. With 6 bases clipped from V and 10 bases from J, the junction kept 4 bases outside the gene matches. This CDR3 has 12 amino acids. CDR3 sequence: CSVGQGAGKLFF. Written as DNA, the CDR3 is TGCAGCGTAGGACAGGGGGCCGGAAAACTGTTTTTT.

J is TRBJ2-7 and V is TRBV7-2, with D tentatively TRBD2 (6 bases). Germline loops: CDR1 SGHTA, CDR2 FQGNSA. This CDR3 contains 15 residues. V lost 4 bases and J lost 0, with 13 bases in between. CDR3 in DNA: TGTGCCAGCAGCTCTCCGGGACTGGGCTCCTACGAGCAGTACTTC. Translated: CASSSPGLGSYEQYF.

The chain uses TRBV15 and TRBJ1-4; D not resolved. Trimming removed 1 base from V and 5 bases from J, with 11 bases in between. The CDR3 has 15 residues. Germline CDR1 reads LNHNV; CDR2 reads YYDKDF (reference sequence). This chain's CDR3 is CATSRVGEGNEKLFF. The CDR3 nucleotides are TGTGCCACCAGCAGAGTCGGGGAGGGCAATGAAAAACTGTTTTTT.

The chain carries TRBV27 and TRBJ2-7, with 7 bases that match TRBD1. CDR1 and CDR2 (germline): MNHEY, SMNVEV (reference sequence). This CDR3 contains 15 residues. J was trimmed by 0 bases and V by 5 bases; bases with no gene match: 7. CDR3 amino acids: CASSRLQGTSYEQYF. The CDR3 DNA sequence: TGTGCCAGCAGTCGATTACAGGGGACCTCCTACGAGCAGTACTTC.

The J gene is TRBJ2-3, the V gene TRBV11-2; TRBD2 matches at 7 bases. Germline V lookup: CDR1 SGHAT, CDR2 FQNNGV. The V gene end was trimmed by 1 base and the J gene end by 4 bases; junction bases not matched to a gene: 8. The CDR3 length is 16 residues. CDR3 nucleotides: TGTGCCAGCAGCTTAGCGGCTAGCCGGGAGGCAGATACGCAGTATTTT. Translated, it gives CASSLAASREADTQYF.